These 29 T cell receptor beta chains came from one sample sequenced in a study of early T cells in non-severe SARS-CoV-2 infection. Each CDR3 protein gets one entry after TCRdb re-called the 5' RACE reads with MiXCR. Seen here are fewer than 60,000 distinct CDR3 sequences, less than 9.5% observed once, and the top ten hold roughly 5.7%. Sample: whole blood, taken at baseline. These receptors all come from an adult who was a healthcare worker with PCR-confirmed SARS-CoV-2 infection or an uninfected control (not recorded which).

The chain links TRBV11-2 to TRBJ2-7; no definite D call. The CDR3 is made up of 14 amino acids. V lost 3 bases to trimming and J lost 1 base, with 10 bases between them. Looked up from germline, CDR1 is SGHAT and CDR2 is FQNNGV. DNA for the CDR3: TGTGCCAGCAGCTTGCAGCCTTCTTCCTACGAGCAGTACTTC. Translating gives CASSLQPSSYEQYF.

This clonotype was detected once. An end of the junction does not agree with germline; a read error may underlie this. This chain connects TRBV5-6 to TRBJ1-1; TRBD1 matches 7 bases. The CDR3 sequence is 13 residues long. Germline V gene sequence: CDR1 SGHDT, CDR2 YYEEEE. CDR3 nucleotides: TGTGCCAGCGGCTTTAGGACAGGAACCGAAGCTTTCTTT. Its protein product is CASGFRTGTEAFF.

This clonotype occurred a few times. This chain uses TRBV12-3 or TRBV12-4 with TRBJ2-7; D perhaps matches TRBD1 (6 bases). V was pared by 4 bases and J by 9 bases, with 19 bases between. The CDR3 has 14 residues. CDR3 in amino acids: CASSSTTGGSGQYF. The DNA for the CDR3 is TGTGCCAGCAGTTCTACGACAGGCGGCAGTGGGCAGTACTTC.

This clonotype was seen more than once but under ten times. The chain has TRBV11-3 and TRBJ2-2; no definite D call. Germline V lookup: CDR1 SGHNT, CDR2 YENEEA. Trimming cost V 5 bases and J 1 base, with 8 bases left between them. The CDR3 covers 14 residues. The CDR3 sequence: CASSLGKNTGELFF. The CDR3 DNA sequence: TGTGCCAGCAGCCTGGGAAAGAACACCGGGGAGCTGTTTTTT.

The genes are TRBV6-1 and TRBJ2-1, with 7 bases identical to TRBD1. The CDR3 length is 15 residues. Unmatched junction bases numbered 9, after V lost 7 bases and J lost 3 bases. Germline V gene sequence: CDR1 MNHNS, CDR2 SASEGT. CDR3 DNA: TGTGCCAGCACCTCCGGGGCAGGGGGCTACAATGAGCAGTTCTTC. Its protein product is CASTSGAGGYNEQFF.

This clonotype was counted a few times. This rearrangement joins TRBV5-4 to TRBJ2-1; 7 bases match TRBD2. Trimming cost V 1 base and J 6 bases; bases outside gene matches: 16. The CDR3 contains 18 residues. Germline V gene data show CDR1 as SGHNT and CDR2 as YYREEE (reference sequence). The CDR3 sequence: CASSLTKITSAYGNEQFF. CDR3 nucleotide sequence: TGTGCCAGCAGCTTGACCAAAATAACTAGCGCATACGGCAATGAGCAGTTCTTC.

This clonotype was counted many times. This rearrangement joins TRBV4-3 to TRBJ1-5; D might be TRBD1 (6 bases). V was clipped by 0 bases and J by 4 bases, with 10 bases between them. Germline V lookup: CDR1 LGHNA, CDR2 YSLEER. The CDR3 length is 15 residues. This CDR3 reads CASSQEQGPNQPQHF. CDR3 nucleotides: TGCGCCAGCAGCCAAGAACAGGGTCCTAATCAGCCCCAGCATTTT.

This clonotype was seen only a few times. This chain links TRBV6-6 with TRBJ1-4; D is unclear. CDR1 and CDR2 from the germline V gene are MNHNY and SVGAGI (reference sequence). V shed 5 bases and J shed 7 bases, with 14 bases lying between them. CDR3 length equals 14 residues. CDR3 region: CASSPSGRGEKLFF. CDR3 nucleotide sequence: TGTGCCAGCAGTCCGAGCGGGAGAGGTGAAAAACTGTTTTTT.

This chain links TRBV14 with TRBJ2-1; TRBD2 matches 7 bases. CDR3 length: 13 residues. Germline-derived CDR1 and CDR2 are SGHDN and FVKESK. The V gene end was trimmed by 1 base and the J gene end by 11 bases; junction bases not matched to a gene: 5. CDR3 in amino acids: CASSQGMRGKQFF. CDR3 nucleotides: TGTGCCAGCAGCCAAGGGATGCGGGGGAAGCAGTTCTTC.

The chain couples TRBV28 to TRBJ2-5, with TRBD1 identical over 7 bases. The junction had 13 bases not matched to a gene; V was cut back by 4 bases and J by 2 bases. This CDR3 has 17 amino acids. Germline V gene sequence: CDR1 MDHEN, CDR2 SYDVKM. The CDR3: CASSSIIGGQSQETQYF. The CDR3 DNA reads as TGTGCCAGCAGTTCGATCATAGGGGGACAGTCGCAAGAGACCCAGTACTTC.

This clonotype was counted a few times. This chain links TRBV20-1 with TRBJ1-1, with D maybe TRBD1 (6 bases). Germline assignment: CDR1 DFQATT and CDR2 SNEGSKA (reference sequence). The CDR3 totals 14 residues. The V end was cut by 1 base, the J end by 5 bases, with 14 bases between. The DNA of the CDR3 is TGCAGTGCTAGAGTAGGGGGGTGGAGGACTGAAGCTTTCTTT. Translation: CSARVGGWRTEAFF.

This clonotype turned up a few times. The chain carries TRBV6-1 and TRBJ1-1; the D gene is possibly TRBD1 (5 bases). This CDR3 is 14 amino acids long. Germline CDR1 is MNHNS and CDR2 is SASEGT. Trimming left V 5 bases short and J 5 bases short, with 15 bases between. The CDR3 sequence is CASSKAEGWTEAFF. Here the CDR3 DNA reads TGTGCCAGCAGTAAGGCGGAGGGGTGGACTGAAGCTTTCTTT.

The J gene is TRBJ1-1, the V gene TRBV5-1, with 7 bases matching TRBD1. The CDR3 is made up of 13 amino acids. Per germline, CDR1 SGHRS and CDR2 YFSETQ. V trimming: 5 bases; J trimming: 5 bases; junction bases outside the gene matches: 6. CDR3 amino acids: CASRSLQGTEAFF. In nucleotides, the CDR3 is TGCGCCAGCAGGTCTCTACAGGGGACTGAAGCTTTCTTT.

This clonotype has just a few counts. The genes are TRBV6-6 and TRBJ2-2; 8 bases align to TRBD2. From germline, CDR1 is MNHNY and CDR2 SVGAGI (reference sequence). V trimming: 8 bases; J trimming: 2 bases; junction bases outside the gene matches: 4. This CDR3 is 14 amino acids long. CDR3 nucleotide sequence: TGTGCCAGCGTGCTAGCGGGCAACACCGGGGAGCTGTTTTTT. This translates into CASVLAGNTGELFF.

This rearrangement joins TRBV7-2 to TRBJ2-7; D remains ambiguous. The V end lost 5 bases, the J end lost 6 bases, and 14 bases lay between the germline ends. The CDR3 is 13 residues long. Germline values: CDR1 SGHTA, CDR2 FQGNSA. DNA for the CDR3: TGTGCCAGCAGCCTTTTTGGGCCCGGCGAGCAGTACTTC. Encoded protein: CASSLFGPGEQYF.

This sequence joins TRBV5-4 and TRBJ2-5; tentative D call: TRBD2 (5 bases). Looked up from germline, CDR1 is SGHNT and CDR2 is YYREEE (reference sequence). Trimming cost V 0 bases and J 5 bases, with 17 bases left between them. This CDR3 contains 16 residues. CDR3 loop: CASSLDVSPEGETQYF. In nucleotides, the CDR3 is TGTGCCAGCAGCTTGGATGTCTCCCCAGAGGGTGAGACCCAGTACTTC.

The table lists this clonotype with many counts. This chain connects TRBV7-8 to TRBJ2-7; possibly TRBD1 for D (6 bases). CDR1 is SGHVS, CDR2 FQNEAQ, per germline. The CDR3 contains 14 residues. V was trimmed by 5 bases and J by 7 bases, leaving 18 bases between them. The CDR3 is CASSNRLGAEEQYF. The CDR3 coding sequence is TGTGCCAGCAGCAACAGGTTGGGGGCGGAGGAGCAGTACTTC.

Ten or more counts support this clonotype. The V and J genes are TRBV2 and TRBJ1-6, with D tentatively TRBD1 (6 bases). This CDR3 is 15 amino acids long. The ends were cut back, 3 bases at V and 7 bases at J, with 13 bases in the middle. CDR1 is SNHLY, CDR2 FYNNEI, per germline. The CDR3 here is CASSDRGRWNSPLHF. The DNA for the CDR3 is TGTGCCAGCAGTGATAGGGGGAGATGGAATTCACCCCTCCACTTT. Looking up the rest from reference TRBV2 and TRBJ1-6 gives the full variable domain: EPEVTQTPSHQVTQMGQEVILRCVPISNHLYFYWYRQILGQKVEFLVSFYNNEISEKSEIFDDQFSVERPDGSNFTLKIRSTKLEDSAMYFCASSDRGRWNSPLHFGNGTRLTVT.

This clonotype was seen a few times. V is TRBV13 and J is TRBJ1-2; 7 bases are shared with TRBD1. Losses at the gene ends were 5 bases for V and 0 bases for J; bases not matched to a gene: 12. The germline V gene has CDR1 PRHDT and CDR2 FYEKMQ (reference sequence). The CDR3 extends over 17 amino acids. CDR3 loop: CASSIRDRAFPNYGYTF. As DNA, the CDR3 is TGTGCCAGCAGCATCCGGGACAGAGCCTTTCCTAACTATGGCTACACCTTC.

V and J are TRBV5-1 and TRBJ2-5, with D unclear. The CDR3 is 13 residues long. Germline lookup yields CDR1 SGHRS and CDR2 YFSETQ. Trimming removed 0 bases from V and 5 bases from J, with 8 bases in between. DNA of the CDR3: TGCGCCAGCAGCTTGGAGGTCGTGGAGACCCAGTACTTC. This translates into CASSLEVVETQYF.

This clonotype was observed many times. The CDR3 region has the DNA TGTGCCAGCACCGCAAAGGGGGGCAATCAGCCCCAGCATTTT. The encoded protein is CASTAKGGNQPQHF. J is TRBJ1-5 and V is TRBV7-9; perhaps TRBD1 as D (6 bases). There are 14 residues in the CDR3. Germline V lookup: CDR1 SEHNR, CDR2 FQNEAQ (reference sequence). Trimming left V 7 bases short and J 2 bases short, with 12 bases between.

The chain combines TRBV20-1 with TRBJ1-1; D may be TRBD1 (5 bases). Trimming took off 1 base at V and 7 bases at J, with 7 bases between the two ends. This CDR3 region has 11 residues. Germline V gene data show CDR1 as DFQATT and CDR2 as SNEGSKA (reference sequence). DNA for the CDR3: TGCAGTGCTAGAGGGGACCGTGAAGCTTTCTTT. Translated, it gives CSARGDREAFF.

This clonotype was counted at least ten times. This CDR3 reads CASSFLAADTQYF. The CDR3 DNA sequence: TGCGCCAGCAGCTTCCTAGCGGCGGATACGCAGTATTTT. The chain couples TRBV5-1 to TRBJ2-3, with TRBD2 identical over 7 bases. The V gene's germline CDR1 is SGHRS and CDR2 YFSETQ. The CDR3 runs 13 residues. The trim removed 2 bases at V and 6 bases at J, leaving 3 bases unmatched. The full variable domain, with the rest looked up from reference TRBV5-1 and TRBJ2-3, is KAGVTQTPRYLIKTRGQQVTLSCSPISGHRSVSWYQQTPGQGLQFLFEYFSETQRNKGNFPGRFSGRQFSNSRSEMNVSTLELGDSALYLCASSFLAADTQYFGPGTRLTVL.

The CDR3 loop reads CASSRRADTQYF. The CDR3 DNA reads TGTGCCAGCTCGCGGCGAGCAGATACGCAGTATTTT. The chain employs TRBV18 and TRBJ2-3; D not certain. Germline assignment: CDR1 KGHSH and CDR2 LQKENI. The germline V and J ends were trimmed by 6 bases and 4 bases, with 8 bases remaining between them. The CDR3 spans 12 residues.

In its sample, this clonotype was seen many times. The rearrangement links TRBV20-1 to TRBJ2-7; D possibly corresponds to TRBD2 (5 bases). Germline V gene lookup returns CDR1 DFQATT and CDR2 SNEGSKA (reference sequence). The germline V and J ends were trimmed by 0 bases and 0 bases, with 12 bases remaining between them. The CDR3 is 15 amino acids. The CDR3 region is CSARDLSGLSYEQYF. CDR3 coding DNA: TGCAGTGCTAGAGATTTAAGCGGTCTCTCCTACGAGCAGTACTTC.

This clonotype appeared a few times. This sequence joins TRBV7-2 and TRBJ2-1; 9 bases map to TRBD2. The trim removed 1 base at V and 5 bases at J, leaving 12 bases unmatched. The germline CDR1 and CDR2 sequences are SGHTA and FQGNSA. The CDR3 runs 18 residues. The CDR3 region is CASSLGPLAGTYNNEQFF. The CDR3 DNA sequence: TGTGCCAGCAGCTTAGGGCCTCTAGCGGGGACGTACAACAATGAGCAGTTCTTC.

This clonotype was recorded a few times. The genes are TRBV7-9 and TRBJ2-7; 9 bases agree with TRBD1. Trimming cost V 3 bases and J 4 bases; bases outside gene matches: 4. Germline V gives CDR1 SEHNR, CDR2 FQNEAQ (reference sequence). This CDR3 has 14 amino acids. As DNA, the CDR3 is TGTGCCAGCAGCTTTATCGGACAGGGGTACGAGCAGTACTTC. Its protein is CASSFIGQGYEQYF.

This chain uses TRBV24-1 with TRBJ1-3; D perhaps matches TRBD1 (6 bases). Germline lookup yields CDR1 KGHDR and CDR2 SFDVKD. V was shortened by 12 bases and J by 0 bases, with 17 bases between the two germline ends. The CDR3 consists of 15 residues. The CDR3 DNA reads as TGTGCCGCTGGGAAGGACAGCCACTCTGGAAACACCATATATTTT. This encodes CAAGKDSHSGNTIYF.

This clonotype was seen a few times. At one of its ends the junction is not consistent with the germline gene, which may arise from a read error. This rearrangement joins TRBV18 to TRBJ1-2; TRBD1 matches at 7 bases. The CDR3 consists of 16 residues. Germline CDR1 reads KGHSH; CDR2 reads LQKENI. The CDR3 DNA reads as TGTGCCAGCTCACCACCGAACATGGGACAGTTGGAGGTCTCCGCCTTC. Translating it yields CASSPPNMGQLEVSAF. Complete variable domain (other parts from reference TRBV18 and TRBJ1-2): NAGVMQNPRHLVRRRGQEARLRCSPMKGHSHVYWYRQLPEEGLKFMVYLQKENIIDESGMPKERFSAEFPKEGPSILRIQQVVRGDSAAYFCASSPPNMGQLEVSAFGSGTRLTVV.